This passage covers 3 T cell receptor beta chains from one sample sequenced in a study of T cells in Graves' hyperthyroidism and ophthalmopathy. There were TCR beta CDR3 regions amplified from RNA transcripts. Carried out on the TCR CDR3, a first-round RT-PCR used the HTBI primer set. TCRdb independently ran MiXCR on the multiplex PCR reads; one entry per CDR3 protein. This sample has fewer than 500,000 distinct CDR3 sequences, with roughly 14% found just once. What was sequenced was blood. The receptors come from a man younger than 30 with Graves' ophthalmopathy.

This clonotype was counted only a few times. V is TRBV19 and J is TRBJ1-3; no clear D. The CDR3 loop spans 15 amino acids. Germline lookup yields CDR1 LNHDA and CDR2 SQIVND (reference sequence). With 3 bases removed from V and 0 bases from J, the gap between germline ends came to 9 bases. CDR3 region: CASSIWRASGNTIYF. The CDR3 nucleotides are TGTGCCAGTAGTATCTGGCGGGCCTCTGGAAACACCATATATTTT.

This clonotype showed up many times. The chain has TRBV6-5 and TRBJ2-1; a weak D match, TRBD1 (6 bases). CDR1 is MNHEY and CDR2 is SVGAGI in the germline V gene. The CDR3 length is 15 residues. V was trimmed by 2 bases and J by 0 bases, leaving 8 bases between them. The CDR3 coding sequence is TGTGCCAGCAGTTACGCGGACAGCTCCTACAATGAGCAGTTCTTC. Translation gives CASSYADSSYNEQFF.

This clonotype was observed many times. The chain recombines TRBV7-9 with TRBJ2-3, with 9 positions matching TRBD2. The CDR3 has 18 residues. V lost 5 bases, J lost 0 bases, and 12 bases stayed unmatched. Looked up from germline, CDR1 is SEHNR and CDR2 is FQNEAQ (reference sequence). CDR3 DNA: TGTGCCAGCAGCCCCCGGGTAGCGGGGGAGACTAGCACAGATACGCAGTATTTT. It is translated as CASSPRVAGETSTDTQYF.